This T cell receptor beta chain was recovered during a study of shared clonotypes between healthy human individuals. Study findings and constraints: The study drew on few donors, limiting represented genetic and exposure-history diversity. The researchers took only blood, and tissue repertoires probably look different.

About this clone itself: What it binds is unknown.

Every donor, a Caucasian adult, lived in Nashville, Tennessee. CD4+ cells underwent separation, giving CD45RA+ naive and CD45RA-negative memory subsets. Profiled with immunoSEQ multiplex PCR; TCRdb holds only in-frame clones, not every one. The table includes some 680,000 clones, 73% detected once. Material: memory CD4+ T cells sorted from blood. The subset denotes: CD45RA-negative fraction. This sequence originates from a woman aged 25 to 39 in good health.

CDR3 DNA sequence: TGTGCCAGCAGTCCCCCCTTAGGTGGGGGCCTAAAACTGTTTTTT. It codes for CASSPPLGGGLKLFF. The V call is TRBV28, the J call TRBJ1-4; a weak D match, TRBD1 (6 bases). With 5 bases removed from V and 10 bases from J, the gap between germline ends came to 20 bases. CDR3 length: 15 residues. Germline V gene data show CDR1 as MDHEN and CDR2 as SYDVKM.